This TCR beta chain stems from a study of T cell repertoires in cytomegalovirus infection (dated by TCRdb to about 2019). Some background on the complete study: Donor HLA type was relevant to the analysis, because carriage of CMV infection together with the matching HLA type was indicated by public TCR beta signatures.

Sequencing took place on an Illumina HiSeq 1500. TCRdb reanalyzed the raw reads on its own, using fastp at Q25 for trimming and MiXCR for clone calling, and kept in-frame beta chains. Merged by CDR3 protein, the rows form single entries marked with the most common genes and DNA. This sample holds approximately 500,000 distinct CDR3 sequences; more than 15% were observed only once. The ten largest clones capture 20% to 30% of the sample. What the study reported, not specific to this receptor: Cumulative frequency of public TCR beta family members discriminated carriers of CMV infection plus the relevant HLA type in this cohort and an independent approximately 370-donor cohort. The ex vivo response was dominated by HLA-C-restricted CMV-specific TCR beta clonotypes, which also provided the single most frequent clonotype in two of eight donors.

This clonotype occurred a few times. Its recognized antigen is unknown. Base-call qualities are not available, and no considerably larger clone is one nucleotide away. The material sequenced was CD8+ T cells from PBMCs. The sequence came from a human donor in good health (CMV status not recorded). Some clones in this sample may be carry-over from other donors' samples.

CDR3 protein: CASSYGTGPNTEAFF. In nucleotide form, the sequence is TGCGCCAGCAGCTATGGGACAGGGCCGAACACTGAAGCTTTCTTT. The receptor chain draws on TRBV5-1 and TRBJ1-1; 9 middle bases align to TRBD1. From a lookup of the germline V gene, CDR1 and CDR2 are SGHRS and YFSETQ. The cysteine opens and the phenylalanine closes a CDR3 of 15 amino acids. CDR3 DNA only is kept here, 45 bases in frame from base 1. The germline V and J ends show losses of 3 bases and 1 base respectively, and no gene match explains 4 bases of the junction. The CDR3 plus the reference TRBV5-1 and TRBJ1-1 genes for the other parts give the full variable domain: KAGVTQTPRYLIKTRGQQVTLSCSPISGHRSVSWYQQTPGQGLQFLFEYFSETQRNKGNFPGRFSGRQFSNSRSEMNVSTLELGDSALYLCASSYGTGPNTEAFFGQGTRLTVV.